This T cell receptor (beta chain) appears in the sequencing data of a study of T-cell memory formation after mild COVID-19. This CDR3 has 12 residues. The germline V gene has CDR1 MGHDK and CDR2 SYGVNS. Trimming stripped 6 bases from V and 5 bases from J, with 7 bases between. One entry per CDR3 protein, called by TCRdb with MiXCR from the 5' RACE reads. Of 100,000 to 140,000 distinct CDR3 sequences detected, over 13% appear once; the ten largest clones hold roughly 40%. The rearrangement links TRBV25-1 to TRBJ2-2, with D perhaps matching TRBD1 (5 bases). The origin of this receptor is a young man who had mild COVID-19 (a few samples of this study predate the infection). Cell type and time point are not known. Sequenced: PBMCs or a T cell subset sorted from them (not recorded which). The CDR3 nucleotides read TGTGCCAGCAGGGCAGGGACCGGGGAGCTGTTTTTT. Its translation is CASRAGTGELFF.